This entry lists 20 T cell receptor beta chains sequenced from one sample in a study of T cell responses to AZD1222 COVID-19 vaccine. Sequenced by immunoSEQ multiplex PCR; TCRdb stores in-frame clones only, minus some. Among more than 150,000 clones listed, 90% were seen once. The sequences come from peripheral blood, collected on day 0 of AZD1222 vaccination. These receptors were obtained from an adult in good health.

The chain combines TRBV7-2 with TRBJ1-6; weak D call: TRBD1 (5 bases). Germline CDR1 and CDR2: SGHTA and FQGNSA. The CDR3 sequence is 17 residues long. V lost 2 bases to trimming and J lost 7 bases, with 18 bases between them. The CDR3 region has the DNA TGTGCCAGCAGCTTATTGCCCGGACACCCTGGGAATTCACCCCTCCACTTT. This translates into CASSLLPGHPGNSPLHF.

The chain has TRBV5-1 and TRBJ1-2; D is perhaps TRBD1 (6 bases). The CDR3 totals 15 residues. From germline, CDR1 is SGHRS and CDR2 YFSETQ. The ends were cut back, 4 bases at V and 3 bases at J, with 16 bases in the middle. The CDR3 region has the DNA TGCGCCAGCAGCCCGGCGGGGGGCCTGGACTATGGCTACACCTTC. It specifies CASSPAGGLDYGYTF. Full variable domain (outside the CDR3, taken from reference TRBV5-1 and TRBJ1-2): KAGVTQTPRYLIKTRGQQVTLSCSPISGHRSVSWYQQTPGQGLQFLFEYFSETQRNKGNFPGRFSGRQFSNSRSEMNVSTLELGDSALYLCASSPAGGLDYGYTFGSGTRLTVV.

This sequence joins TRBV28 and TRBJ1-2; D possibly corresponds to TRBD1 (6 bases). This CDR3 spans 15 amino acids. Germline CDR1 and CDR2: MDHEN and SYDVKM. The germline V and J ends were trimmed by 5 bases and 13 bases, with 26 bases remaining between them. This CDR3 is CASSPGVTGAVIPTF. CDR3 sequence (DNA): TGTGCCAGCAGTCCAGGGGTCACAGGAGCTGTTATCCCCACCTTC.

The chain carries TRBV6-5 and TRBJ2-2, with 7 nucleotides matching TRBD2. The CDR3 loop spans 15 amino acids. With V trimmed by 5 bases and J by 2 bases, 5 bases remained unmatched. CDR1 and CDR2 (germline): MNHEY, SVGAGI. As DNA, the CDR3 is TGTGCCAGCAGTCTGACTAGCTTAAACACCGGGGAGCTGTTTTTT. Its protein is CASSLTSLNTGELFF.

The chain couples TRBV18 to TRBJ1-1, with 9 nucleotides matching TRBD1. Germline CDR1 reads KGHSH; CDR2 reads LQKENI. This CDR3 region has 15 residues. Unmatched junction bases numbered 2, after V lost 2 bases and J lost 1 base. DNA of the CDR3: TGTGCCAGCTCACCAACAGGGGGCGCGAACACTGAAGCTTTCTTT. Protein product: CASSPTGGANTEAFF.

The table lists this clone with a count of one. The CDR3 spells CASSLLGPRQGVEAFF. For the CDR3, the DNA is TGTGCCAGCAGCTTACTCGGCCCTCGTCAGGGCGTTGAAGCTTTCTTT. The genes are TRBV11-3 and TRBJ1-1, with D possibly matching TRBD1 (5 bases). The CDR3 totals 16 residues. V gave up 2 bases and J gave up 7 bases, with 20 bases separating them. The germline V gene has CDR1 SGHNT and CDR2 YENEEA.

This chain uses TRBV4-1 with TRBJ2-7; TRBD2 might be the D (6 bases). Germline lookup yields CDR1 MGHRA and CDR2 YSYEKL. The CDR3 runs 16 residues. With 4 bases removed from V and 0 bases from J, the gap between germline ends came to 16 bases. The CDR3 here is CASSPSGTSASYEQYF. The CDR3 DNA sequence: TGCGCCAGCAGCCCATCCGGGACTTCTGCCTCCTACGAGCAGTACTTC.

This chain connects TRBV24-1 to TRBJ1-2; 7 bases fit TRBD1. Germline CDR1 reads KGHDR; CDR2 reads SFDVKD. This CDR3 has 14 amino acids. With V trimmed by 7 bases and J by 7 bases, 11 bases remained unmatched. The CDR3, as DNA: TGTGCCACCAGCGAGTCCGACAGGGTGAGTGGCTACACCTTC. It encodes CATSESDRVSGYTF.

This clone appeared a few times. The chain carries TRBV7-8 and TRBJ1-1, with no clear D. Germline V gene data show CDR1 as SGHVS and CDR2 as FQNEAQ. The CDR3 consists of 15 residues. V lost 5 bases and J 0 bases, leaving 13 bases between the germline ends. CDR3 protein: CASSIHPPVNTEAFF. In DNA, the CDR3 is TGTGCCAGCAGCATCCACCCCCCAGTGAACACTGAAGCTTTCTTT.

The rearrangement uses TRBV5-8 and TRBJ1-6, with 8 bases fitting TRBD1. CDR3 size: 16 residues. Germline CDR1 is SGHTS and CDR2 is YDEGEE. The J segment lost 2 bases and the V segment lost 3 bases, leaving 4 bases of the junction unmatched. CDR3 protein: CASSWTGFAYNSPLHF. CDR3 bases: TGTGCCAGCAGCTGGACAGGGTTCGCCTATAATTCACCCCTCCACTTT.

The genes are TRBV29-1 and TRBJ2-3; perhaps TRBD2 as D (5 bases). The CDR3 runs 13 residues. CDR1 SQVTM and CDR2 ANQGSEA come from the germline V gene. Trimming shortened V by 7 bases and J by 4 bases, and 15 bases separated the two germline ends. The CDR3 loop is CSGKLVLADTQYF. CDR3 bases: TGCAGCGGGAAACTAGTTCTGGCAGATACGCAGTATTTT.

The J gene is TRBJ1-6, the V gene TRBV7-9, with a tentative D call TRBD1 (6 bases). Germline CDR1 SEHNR, CDR2 FQNEAQ (reference sequence). Trimming took off 5 bases at V and 5 bases at J, with 13 bases between the two ends. This CDR3 contains 15 residues. CDR3 in amino acids: CASSLPGANNSPLHF. The CDR3 nucleotides are TGTGCCAGCAGCCTACCGGGGGCAAATAATTCACCCCTCCACTTT.

This clone has just a few counts. V and J are TRBV5-1 and TRBJ2-7; D is possibly TRBD2 (6 bases). CDR1 is SGHRS, CDR2 YFSETQ, per germline. The length of the CDR3 is 14 residues. V lost 0 bases and J lost 0, with 7 bases in between. The CDR3 DNA is TGCGCCAGCAGCTTGGCCGGGGGCTCCTACGAGCAGTACTTC. Translating it yields CASSLAGGSYEQYF.

The gene calls are TRBV3-1 (or the pseudogene TRBV3-2) and TRBJ2-5; D uncertain. Per germline, CDR1 LGHDT and CDR2 YNNKEL (reference sequence). The CDR3 extends over 14 amino acids. V gave up 1 base and J gave up 2 bases, with 8 bases separating them. The CDR3, as DNA: TGTGCCAGCAGCCAAGTCCGGCCTCAAGAGACCCAGTACTTC. It translates to CASSQVRPQETQYF.

The chain is built from TRBV13 and TRBJ1-5; TRBD1 might be the D (6 bases). The CDR3 runs 15 residues. V shed 5 bases and J shed 1 base, with 12 bases lying between them. CDR1 is PRHDT and CDR2 is FYEKMQ in the germline V gene (reference sequence). The CDR3 here is CASSRGTTSNQPQHF. In DNA, the CDR3 is TGTGCCAGCAGCCGCGGGACAACCAGCAATCAGCCCCAGCATTTT.

The chain carries TRBV18 and TRBJ1-5; 7 bases are shared with TRBD1. V gave up 3 bases and J gave up 4 bases; unmatched junction bases: 3. Germline CDR1 is KGHSH and CDR2 is LQKENI. The CDR3 runs 14 residues. The CDR3 reads CASSPDRVNQPQHF. The CDR3 DNA reads as TGTGCCAGCTCACCCGACAGGGTGAATCAGCCCCAGCATTTT.

The chain recombines TRBV9 with TRBJ2-2; D may be TRBD2 (6 bases). The germline V and J ends were trimmed by 3 bases and 0 bases, with 12 bases remaining between them. The CDR3 covers 16 residues. In germline, CDR1 is SGDLS, CDR2 YYNGEE. CDR3 sequence reads: CASSGTGGTNTGELFF. DNA for the CDR3: TGTGCCAGCAGCGGAACTGGGGGGACGAACACCGGGGAGCTGTTTTTT.

The chain uses TRBV19 and TRBJ2-7, with D possibly matching TRBD1 (6 bases). V was clipped by 4 bases and J by 7 bases, with 14 bases between them. CDR1 is LNHDA and CDR2 is SQIVND in the germline V gene (reference sequence). CDR3 length: 13 residues. CDR3 DNA sequence: TGTGCCAGTAGTAGGGCAGGGGTCTGGGAGCAGTACTTC. As protein: CASSRAGVWEQYF. Using reference TRBV19 and TRBJ2-7 for the parts outside the CDR3, the full variable domain is DGGITQSPKYLFRKEGQNVTLSCEQNLNHDAMYWYRQDPGQGLRLIYYSQIVNDFQKGDIAEGYSVSREKKESFPLTVTSAQKNPTAFYLCASSRAGVWEQYFGPGTRLTVT.

This chain joins TRBV5-5 and TRBJ1-6; D may be TRBD1 (5 bases). Germline-derived CDR1 and CDR2 are SGHKS and YYEKEE (reference sequence). Trimming cost V 3 bases and J 6 bases, with 10 bases left between them. The CDR3 spans 14 residues. The CDR3, as DNA: TGTGCCAGCAGCTACGGACACGGTAATTCACCCCTCCACTTT. Protein sequence: CASSYGHGNSPLHF.

The chain has TRBV5-1 and TRBJ2-7, with D maybe TRBD2 (6 bases). Germline V gene lookup returns CDR1 SGHRS and CDR2 YFSETQ. Deletions cut 3 bases from V and 0 bases from J, with 10 bases between. This CDR3 comprises 14 residues. In DNA, the CDR3 is TGCGCCAGCAGCTGGACTACCAGCTCCTACGAGCAGTACTTC. It is translated as CASSWTTSSYEQYF.